Each of the 30 T cell receptor beta chains below was sequenced from the same sample in a study of graft-versus-host responses after intestinal transplantation. No cognate antigen is known for these TCRs. Clones were read by immunoSEQ multiplex PCR, and TCRdb kept only the in-frame ones, dropping some. The sample has under 95,000 clones, around 84% seen once. The source was unstimulated CD4+ T cells sorted from spleen or lymph node cells, collected before intestinal transplant. The receptors were gathered from a human donor who received an intestinal transplant.

About this clone itself: Germline and junction disagree at one end, which may indicate a read error. The chain is built from TRBV5-4 and TRBJ2-3; perhaps TRBD2 as D (5 bases). Germline V gene data show CDR1 as SGHNT and CDR2 as YYREEE (reference sequence). This CDR3 has 12 residues. CDR3: CAGSLSGDTQYF. DNA of the CDR3: TGTGCCGGCAGCTTGAGCGGAGATACGCAGTATTTT.

The chain employs TRBV18 and TRBJ1-2; perhaps TRBD1 as D (5 bases). V dropped 1 base and J dropped 8 bases, with 8 bases sitting between them. Germline assignment: CDR1 KGHSH and CDR2 LQKENI. This CDR3 has 12 amino acids. The chain's CDR3 is CASSPRGDGYTF. The CDR3 coding sequence is TGTGCCAGCTCACCACGCGGGGACGGCTACACCTTC.

In its sample, this clone was seen a few times. J is TRBJ2-7 and V is TRBV5-4, with D possibly TRBD1 on 5 matching bases. The V and J ends lost 2 bases and 2 bases respectively, with 11 bases between them. Germline lookup yields CDR1 SGHNT and CDR2 YYREEE (reference sequence). This CDR3 contains 14 residues. The CDR3, as DNA: TGTGCCAGCAGCTTAGGGGCGGATACCTACGAGCAGTACTTC. Translating gives CASSLGADTYEQYF.

This clone has more than one count but fewer than ten. The rearrangement joins TRBV10-3 to TRBJ2-3, with 10 bases identical to TRBD2. CDR1 is ENHRY and CDR2 is SYGVKD in the germline V gene. The junction had 9 bases not matched to a gene; V was cut back by 7 bases and J by 5 bases. The CDR3 runs to 15 residues. CDR3 sequence: CAITASGSLGDTQYF. DNA of the CDR3: TGTGCCATCACGGCTAGCGGGAGCCTGGGAGATACGCAGTATTTT.

The chain carries TRBV7-7 and TRBJ1-6; the match to TRBD1 covers 7 bases. CDR1 SSHAT and CDR2 FNYEAQ come from the germline V gene (reference sequence). CDR3 length: 19 residues. The V and J ends lost 5 bases and 0 bases, in that order; junction bases with no gene match: 13. Here the CDR3 reads CASSINHRDSSSYNSPLHF. For the CDR3, the DNA is TGTGCCAGCAGCATCAATCATCGGGACAGCAGCTCCTATAATTCACCCCTCCACTTT.

V usage is TRBV9 and J usage is TRBJ2-3, with 9 bases identical to TRBD2. V was clipped by 0 bases and J by 4 bases; unmatched bases: 0. Germline lookup yields CDR1 SGDLS and CDR2 YYNGEE. The CDR3 has 14 amino acids. Here the CDR3 reads CASSVVAGADTQYF. The CDR3 DNA follows: TGTGCCAGCAGCGTAGTAGCGGGGGCAGATACGCAGTATTTT.

The V gene is TRBV6-7, the J gene TRBJ2-5; TRBD1 might be the D (6 bases). TRBV6-7 is an ORF for which the function is uncertain. The V gene lost 6 bases and the J gene lost 0 bases, with 23 bases spanning the gap. The CDR3 has 18 residues. The CDR3 bases are TGTGCCAGCAGCCGAACCCTCCCCGGGACAAGAGACCAAGAGACCCAGTACTTC. Amino acid sequence: CASSRTLPGTRDQETQYF.

This chain uses TRBV29-1 with TRBJ2-3, with TRBD2 matching over 7 bases. The CDR3 spans 14 residues. Trimming took 1 base from V and 2 from J; bases not matched to a gene: 3. CDR1 is SQVTM and CDR2 is ANQGSEA in the germline V gene. This chain's CDR3 is CSVEGGDYTDTQYF. CDR3 nucleotide sequence: TGCAGCGTTGAAGGGGGGGACTACACAGATACGCAGTATTTT.

This clone occurred a few times. The genes are TRBV18 and TRBJ1-1, with 8 nucleotides matching TRBD1. The CDR3 is 17 residues long. CDR1 is KGHSH, CDR2 LQKENI, per germline. Trimming removed 1 base from V and 1 base from J; junction bases left unmatched: 8. CDR3 DNA: TGTGCCAGCTCACCACTCTTCCAGGGGGCTAGGAACACTGAAGCTTTCTTT. This translates into CASSPLFQGARNTEAFF.

The genes are TRBV28 and TRBJ2-3; 7 nucleotides agree with TRBD1. The J segment lost 1 base and the V segment lost 3 bases, leaving 4 bases of the junction unmatched. Germline V gene data show CDR1 as MDHEN and CDR2 as SYDVKM. The CDR3 spans 15 residues. CDR3 nucleotides: TGTGCCAGCAGTTTCCAAGGACAGGGCACAGATACGCAGTATTTT. This codes for CASSFQGQGTDTQYF. The variable domain in full, completed from reference TRBV28 and TRBJ2-3, reads DVKVTQSSRYLVKRTGEKVFLECVQDMDHENMFWYRQDPGLGLRLIYFSYDVKMKEKGDIPEGYSVSREKKERFSLILESASTNQTSMYLCASSFQGQGTDTQYFGPGTRLTVL.

In this sample, this clone turned up a few times. The V call is TRBV30, the J call TRBJ1-1; 11 nucleotides align to TRBD1. Germline assignment: CDR1 GTSNPN and CDR2 SVGIG (reference sequence). V lost 1 base to trimming and J lost 10 bases; unmatched junction nucleotides: 5. The CDR3 has 13 amino acids. The CDR3 is CAWSEDRGRPAFF. The CDR3 DNA reads as TGTGCCTGGAGTGAGGACAGGGGGCGACCAGCTTTCTTT.

In its sample, this clone was seen a few times. This chain connects TRBV27 to TRBJ2-7; the D gene is possibly TRBD1 (5 bases). The V end lost 8 bases, the J end lost 6 bases, and 11 bases lay between the germline ends. CDR1 is MNHEY and CDR2 is SMNVEV in the germline V gene (reference sequence). The CDR3 consists of 11 residues. This chain's CDR3 is CASRNRGEQYF. CDR3 DNA: TGTGCCAGCCGTAATAGGGGCGAGCAGTACTTC.

This clone has just one count. The V call is TRBV28, the J call TRBJ1-4; D perhaps matches TRBD1 (5 bases). V dropped 6 bases and J dropped 8 bases, with 16 bases sitting between them. There are 14 residues in the CDR3. Germline V gene sequence: CDR1 MDHEN, CDR2 SYDVKM. The CDR3 coding sequence is TGTGCCAGCAGCCTTCGGGGGTGCCACGAAAAACTGTTTTTT. Protein product: CASSLRGCHEKLFF.

This clone was picked up a small number of times. This chain links TRBV10-3 with TRBJ1-3; D is undetermined. There are 15 residues in the CDR3. Germline CDR1 and CDR2: ENHRY and SYGVKD. Trimming cost V 10 bases and J 0 bases, with 16 bases left between them. In DNA, the CDR3 is TGTGCCAGCCTGACATCTCCGAGCTCTGGAAACACCATATATTTT. Its translation is CASLTSPSSGNTIYF.

The chain has TRBV30 and TRBJ1-3; D remains ambiguous. Germline lookup yields CDR1 GTSNPN and CDR2 SVGIG (reference sequence). Trimming took 0 bases from V and 4 from J, leaving 4 bases between them. This CDR3 is 12 amino acids long. Here the CDR3 DNA reads TGTGCCTGGAGTGTCGTCGGAAACACCATATATTTT. Translation gives CAWSVVGNTIYF.

This rearrangement joins TRBV5-1 to TRBJ2-5; 7 nucleotides match TRBD1. Germline V CDR1 and CDR2: SGHRS, YFSETQ. This CDR3 comprises 15 residues. Trimming removed 0 bases from V and 5 bases from J; junction bases left unmatched: 7. CDR3: CASSLVGTAGETQYF. The CDR3 coding sequence is TGCGCCAGCAGCTTGGTCGGGACAGCCGGGGAGACCCAGTACTTC.

The rearrangement joins TRBV19 to TRBJ2-2; perhaps TRBD1 as D (6 bases). Trimming took 2 bases from V and 7 from J, leaving 11 bases between them. The CDR3 has 14 residues. Germline CDR1 LNHDA, CDR2 SQIVND (reference sequence). In DNA, the CDR3 is TGTGCCAGTAGTATAAGGGGGTATGGCGGGGAGCTGTTTTTT. The encoded protein is CASSIRGYGGELFF.

The rearrangement joins TRBV28 to TRBJ2-2; tentative D call: TRBD2 (5 bases). From germline, CDR1 is MDHEN and CDR2 SYDVKM. The CDR3 loop spans 14 amino acids. Trimming removed 7 bases from V and 4 bases from J, with 13 bases in between. DNA of the CDR3: TGTGCCAGCACCCCTCCGGGGAGCACCGGGGAGCTGTTTTTT. Translating it yields CASTPPGSTGELFF.

This clone was found once. The chain combines TRBV7-2 with TRBJ2-5; D unclear. This CDR3 is 13 amino acids long. The V end was cut by 6 bases, the J end by 5 bases, with 13 bases between. The germline V gene encodes CDR1 SGHTA and CDR2 FQGNSA. This chain's CDR3 is CASSSLRSETQYF. The CDR3 DNA follows: TGTGCCAGCAGTTCACTAAGGTCGGAGACCCAGTACTTC.

This clone was recorded only once. J is TRBJ2-3 and V is TRBV13, with 11 nucleotides matching TRBD2. J gave up 4 bases and V 2 bases, and 8 bases lay outside the gene matches. Germline CDR1 PRHDT, CDR2 FYEKMQ (reference sequence). This CDR3 contains 17 residues. The DNA for the CDR3 is TGTGCCAGCAGCTTAAAGGTAGCGGGGGGGCACTCAGATACGCAGTATTTT. Protein: CASSLKVAGGHSDTQYF.

This clone was seen only once. Other DNA variants within this sample encode the same CDR3. The gene calls are TRBV5-1 and TRBJ1-2, with a possible D match to TRBD1 (6 bases). Germline loops: CDR1 SGHRS, CDR2 YFSETQ. This CDR3 has 13 amino acids. The V end lost 3 bases, the J end lost 4 bases, and 10 bases lay between the germline ends. CDR3 residues: CASSSDSLYGYTF. CDR3 sequence (DNA): TGCGCCAGCAGCTCGGACAGTCTCTATGGCTACACCTTC.

The rearrangement links TRBV14 to TRBJ2-4; 9 bases are a match to TRBD2. The ends lost 5 bases at V and 1 base at J; junction bases unmatched: 15. Looked up from germline, CDR1 is SGHDN and CDR2 is FVKESK. The CDR3 runs to 19 residues. The CDR3 sequence: CASSYLMGLAWWAKNIQYF. In DNA, the CDR3 is TGTGCCAGCAGCTACCTGATGGGACTAGCTTGGTGGGCCAAAAACATTCAGTACTTC.

V and J are TRBV5-1 and TRBJ2-5; TRBD2 might be the D (5 bases). CDR3 length equals 14 residues. V dropped 1 base and J dropped 0 bases, with 7 bases sitting between them. Germline CDR1 SGHRS, CDR2 YFSETQ. CDR3 sequence (DNA): TGCGCCAGCAGCTTGTCCGGGGACCAAGAGACCCAGTACTTC. It yields the protein CASSLSGDQETQYF. The variable domain in full, with the rest retrieved from reference TRBV5-1 and TRBJ2-5, is KAGVTQTPRYLIKTRGQQVTLSCSPISGHRSVSWYQQTPGQGLQFLFEYFSETQRNKGNFPGRFSGRQFSNSRSEMNVSTLELGDSALYLCASSLSGDQETQYFGPGTRLLVL.

V gene TRBV6-1 combines with J gene TRBJ1-2, with 8 bases lining up with TRBD1. Germline trimming cut 8 bases from V and 0 bases from J; bases unmatched to any gene: 8. Germline CDR1 MNHNS, CDR2 SASEGT. The CDR3 is 15 amino acids. CDR3 nucleotide sequence: TGTGCCAGCGGACTGGTGGGACAGGCTAACTATGGCTACACCTTC. This sequence encodes CASGLVGQANYGYTF.

This clone turned up a few times. The chain couples TRBV5-1 to TRBJ2-7; 9 bases agree with TRBD2. V trimming: 3 bases; J trimming: 3 bases; junction bases outside the gene matches: 7. The CDR3 has 15 amino acids. Per the germline V gene, CDR1 is SGHRS and CDR2 is YFSETQ. The CDR3 DNA follows: TGCGCCAGCAGCTCCCAGGGACTAGCAGGCTACGAGCAGTACTTC. Amino acids: CASSSQGLAGYEQYF. Supplemented by reference TRBV5-1 and TRBJ2-7, the full variable domain reads KAGVTQTPRYLIKTRGQQVTLSCSPISGHRSVSWYQQTPGQGLQFLFEYFSETQRNKGNFPGRFSGRQFSNSRSEMNVSTLELGDSALYLCASSSQGLAGYEQYFGPGTRLTVT.

The DNA for the CDR3 is TGTGCCAGCAGTTTATCTTTGATGTCAGGGGGTCAGCCCCAGCATTTT. Translation gives CASSLSLMSGGQPQHF. The chain joins TRBV27 to TRBJ1-5, with 7 nucleotides matching TRBD1. Per the germline V gene, CDR1 is MNHEY and CDR2 is SMNVEV (reference sequence). The CDR3 contains 16 residues. The V segment lost 0 bases and the J segment 6 bases; nucleotides outside the gene matches: 8.

This clone is a singleton in its sample. This chain links TRBV18 with TRBJ1-2, with D perhaps matching TRBD1 (5 bases). Germline V gene sequence: CDR1 KGHSH, CDR2 LQKENI. The CDR3 length is 14 residues. With 8 bases removed from V and 5 bases from J, the gap between germline ends came to 18 bases. The CDR3 DNA is TGTGCCAGCGCGGAAGGTTCTCAGGGTTATGGCTACACCTTC. It is translated as CASAEGSQGYGYTF. The entire variable domain, with the rest obtained from reference TRBV18 and TRBJ1-2, is as follows: NAGVMQNPRHLVRRRGQEARLRCSPMKGHSHVYWYRQLPEEGLKFMVYLQKENIIDESGMPKERFSAEFPKEGPSILRIQQVVRGDSAAYFCASAEGSQGYGYTFGSGTRLTVV.

V and J are TRBV18 and TRBJ2-3; the match to TRBD2 covers 11 bases. V gave up 0 bases and J gave up 4 bases; unmatched junction bases: 3. The germline V gene encodes CDR1 KGHSH and CDR2 LQKENI. This CDR3 has 16 amino acids. The CDR3 region is CASSPPGLAAPDTQYF. The CDR3 nucleotides are TGTGCCAGCTCACCACCGGGACTAGCGGCTCCAGATACGCAGTATTTT.

The count of this clone is one. J is TRBJ2-5 and V is TRBV5-4; D is undetermined. The germline V and J ends were trimmed by 2 bases and 4 bases, with 3 bases remaining between them. Germline CDR1 is SGHNT and CDR2 is YYREEE (reference sequence). CDR3 length: 11 amino acids. The CDR3 region has the DNA TGTGCCAGCAGCTTCGGAGAGACCCAGTACTTC. Translating gives CASSFGETQYF.

This chain joins TRBV6-1 and TRBJ1-2; no reliable D call. The germline gives CDR1 MNHNS, CDR2 SASEGT. This CDR3 has 13 amino acids. Trimming pared 1 base from V and 7 bases from J, leaving 10 bases between. The CDR3 spells CASSEGSQRGYTF. The CDR3 bases are TGTGCCAGCAGTGAAGGGAGTCAGCGTGGCTACACCTTC.